A selection of T cell receptor beta chains follows, all from one sample in a study of T-cell reconstitution after alpha-beta-depleted transplantation in children. TCRdb fed the PCR reads into MiXCR, producing one record per CDR3 protein. The table includes about 340,000 distinct CDR3 sequences, around 10% detected once. The specimen was PBMCs from the stem cell graft donor, collected from the stem cell graft. The receptors come from a human donor who donated a stem cell graft to a child with acute lymphoblastic leukemia. The CDR3 runs from the conserved cysteine through the conserved F or W. A D gene is named only where the DNA matches it firmly. A clone size is listed for some rows: how often the clone was seen (once, few, many), or a class if it is expanded.

cdr3_length,clone_size,v_call,d_call,j_call,cdr3_aa,cdr3_nt
13,many,TRBV5-1,TRBD2,TRBJ2-1,CASSLEWTREQFF,TGCGCCAGCAGCTTGGAGTGGACTAGGGAGCAGTTCTTC
15,.,TRBV4-2,.,TRBJ2-2,CASSHLTQATGELFF,TGTGCCAGCAGCCACCTCACCCAGGCGACCGGGGAGCTGTTTTTT
15,.,TRBV7-2,TRBD1,TRBJ1-1,CASSHRDRVYTEAFF,TGTGCCAGCAGCCATAGGGACAGGGTCTACACTGAAGCTTTCTTT
15,.,TRBV7-9,TRBD1,TRBJ1-5,CASSSSGQTNQPQHF,TGTGCCAGCAGCTCCTCGGGACAGACTAATCAGCCCCAGCATTTT
17,.,TRBV4-2,TRBD2,TRBJ2-3,CASSHEDSGRATDTQYF,TGTGCCAGCAGCCATGAAGACAGCGGGAGGGCCACAGATACGCAGTATTTT
13,many,TRBV5-1,.,TRBJ1-2,CASSFGQDYGYTF,TGCGCCAGCAGCTTTGGTCAGGACTATGGCTACACCTTC
16,few,TRBV5-1,TRBD1,TRBJ2-7,CASSAWGQEEAYEQYF,TGCGCCAGCAGCGCCTGGGGACAGGAGGAGGCCTACGAGCAGTACTTC
12,few,TRBV19,TRBD1,TRBJ1-2,CASSPTGFGYTF,TGTGCCAGTAGCCCGACAGGGTTTGGCTACACCTTC
12,many,TRBV20-1,.,TRBJ2-7,CRASSDSYEQYF,TGCAGGGCCTCTAGCGACTCCTACGAGCAGTACTTC
15,many,TRBV5-1,TRBD1,TRBJ2-7,CASSLSTGDPYEQYF,TGCGCCAGCAGCTTGTCGACAGGGGACCCCTACGAGCAGTACTTC
16,few,TRBV7-8,.,TRBJ2-1,CASSFEAADSYNEQFF,TGTGCCAGCAGCTTCGAGGCAGCCGACTCCTACAATGAGCAGTTCTTC
16,many,TRBV7-2,TRBD2,TRBJ2-5,CASSFASGVGVETQYF,TGTGCCAGCAGCTTTGCTAGCGGGGTGGGCGTAGAGACCCAGTACTTC
18,few,TRBV11-1,TRBD2,TRBJ2-1,CASSLGGGGRPPYNEQFF,TGTGCCAGCAGCTTAGGGGGAGGCGGGAGGCCCCCCTACAATGAGCAGTTCTTC
13,.,TRBV2,.,TRBJ2-7,CASEGQTHYEQYF,TGTGCCAGCGAAGGACAGACACACTACGAGCAGTACTTC
15,few,TRBV2,.,TRBJ1-5,CASSGLAGGNQPQHF,TGTGCCAGCAGTGGCTTGGCAGGTGGCAATCAGCCCCAGCATTTT
15,few,TRBV18,.,TRBJ1-1,CASSPPQGRSTEAFF,TGTGCCAGCTCACCACCGCAGGGGAGGAGCACTGAAGCTTTCTTT
16,.,TRBV27,TRBD2,TRBJ2-1,CASSLLGLAGYNEQFF,TGTGCCAGCAGTCTCCTGGGACTAGCGGGATACAATGAGCAGTTCTTC
12,few,TRBV20-1,TRBD1,TRBJ2-5,CSARTGAETQYF,TGCAGTGCGCGCACAGGGGCGGAGACCCAGTACTTC
18,few,TRBV20-1,.,TRBJ1-4,CSAKRLKGREATNEKLFF,TGCAGTGCTAAAAGGCTTAAGGGGCGGGAGGCAACTAATGAAAAACTGTTTTTT
14,few,TRBV20-1,.,TRBJ2-7,CSATAGRAEGEQYF,TGCAGTGCCACGGCGGGGCGGGCAGAGGGCGAGCAGTACTTC
16,few,TRBV5-1,TRBD1,TRBJ2-5,CASSFRGQTGQETQYF,TGCGCCAGCAGCTTCAGGGGGCAGACGGGCCAAGAGACCCAGTACTTC
15,many,TRBV15,.,TRBJ2-2,CATSSVGANTGELFF,TGTGCCACCAGCTCGGTGGGGGCGAACACCGGGGAGCTGTTTTTT
14,few,TRBV12-3/TRBV12-4,TRBD1,TRBJ2-1,CASSPSGQINEQFF,TGTGCCAGCAGTCCGTCGGGACAGATCAATGAGCAGTTCTTC
13,.,TRBV5-1,.,TRBJ1-5,CGSMGRDNQPQHF,TGCGGCAGCATGGGCAGGGATAATCAGCCCCAGCATTTT
13,.,TRBV12-3/TRBV12-4,.,TRBJ2-7,CASRHEISYEQYF,TGTGCCAGCAGACATGAGATCTCCTACGAGCAGTACTTC
18,.,TRBV11-1,.,TRBJ2-1,CASSLSRLGKSSYNEQFF,TGTGCCAGCAGCTTAAGTCGGCTGGGTAAGAGCTCCTACAATGAGCAGTTCTTC
14,few,TRBV24-1,.,TRBJ2-1,CATAGSVVDNEQFF,TGTGCCACGGCTGGGAGCGTAGTTGACAATGAGCAGTTCTTC
15,many,TRBV12-3/TRBV12-4,TRBD1,TRBJ2-3,CASSVTGGSTDTQYF,TGTGCCAGCAGTGTGACAGGGGGAAGCACAGATACGCAGTATTTT
14,many,TRBV5-4,TRBD1,TRBJ2-3,CASSLEDRGDTQYF,TGTGCCAGCAGCTTGGAAGACAGGGGAGATACGCAGTATTTT
13,.,TRBV29-1,TRBD1,TRBJ2-7,CSVAARGYYEQYF,TGCAGCGTTGCGGCCAGGGGGTACTACGAGCAGTACTTC
13,.,TRBV5-6,.,TRBJ2-5,CASSFGHQETQYF,TGTGCCAGCAGCTTCGGCCACCAAGAGACCCAGTACTTC
13,.,TRBV5-1,.,TRBJ2-7,CASSLERAYEQYF,TGCGCCAGCAGCTTGGAACGCGCCTACGAGCAGTACTTC
15,few,TRBV27,TRBD2,TRBJ2-1,CASSFPGLAGTEQFF,TGTGCCAGCAGTTTTCCGGGACTAGCGGGAACTGAGCAGTTCTTC
14,.,TRBV6-1,.,TRBJ1-5,CASKTRGWNQPQHF,TGTGCCAGCAAGACCAGGGGTTGGAATCAGCCCCAGCATTTT
13,many,TRBV15,.,TRBJ2-1,CATSSRGLNEQFF,TGTGCCACCAGCTCCCGGGGGCTCAATGAGCAGTTCTTC
15,.,TRBV28,TRBD1,TRBJ1-2,CASSPQGATNYGYTF,TGTGCCAGCAGTCCTCAGGGGGCAACTAACTATGGCTACACCTTC
17,.,TRBV28,TRBD2,TRBJ2-3,CASSPQAGGGITDTQYF,TGTGCCAGCAGTCCCCAGGCCGGGGGAGGGATCACAGATACGCAGTATTTT
15,few,TRBV7-9,.,TRBJ2-6,CASSLAGVGANVLTF,TGTGCCAGCAGCTTAGCCGGGGTTGGGGCCAACGTCCTGACTTTC
13,.,TRBV3-1,.,TRBJ1-2,CASSHGSGDGYTF,TGTGCCAGCAGCCATGGGTCGGGAGATGGCTACACCTTC
14,few,TRBV2,TRBD2,TRBJ2-5,CASSPEGGLETQYF,TGTGCCAGCAGTCCCGAGGGAGGGTTGGAGACCCAGTACTTC
12,many,TRBV12-3/TRBV12-4,.,TRBJ2-1,CASSFGGTEQFF,TGTGCCAGCAGTTTTGGTGGTACAGAGCAGTTCTTC
16,.,TRBV20-1,.,TRBJ1-5,CSARPFDTGTNQPQHF,TGCAGTGCTAGACCCTTTGATACAGGGACCAATCAGCCCCAGCATTTT
17,few,TRBV7-2,.,TRBJ2-2,CASSLERPILPTGELFF,TGTGCCAGCAGCTTAGAGCGGCCCATCCTCCCTACCGGGGAGCTGTTTTTT
15,.,TRBV7-2,.,TRBJ2-7,CASSLGYGRIYEQYF,TGTGCCAGCAGCTTAGGTTACGGGCGGATCTACGAGCAGTACTTC
14,few,TRBV5-1,.,TRBJ1-2,CASSLEGSDYGYTF,TGCGCCAGCAGCTTGGAGGGCAGTGACTATGGCTACACCTTC
15,.,TRBV7-3,TRBD2,TRBJ2-1,CASSFLAGGDNEQFF,TGTGCCAGCAGCTTTCTAGCGGGAGGTGACAATGAGCAGTTCTTC
15,few,TRBV3-1,TRBD1,TRBJ1-2,CASSPRQGIYYGYTF,TGTGCCAGCAGCCCCCGACAGGGGATTTACTATGGCTACACCTTC
13,few,TRBV18,.,TRBJ1-4,CASSPSTDEKLFF,TGTGCCAGCTCACCATCGACAGATGAAAAACTGTTTTTT
15,few,TRBV5-6,.,TRBJ1-1,CASSPLQVMNTEAFF,TGTGCCAGCAGCCCGTTACAGGTGATGAACACTGAAGCTTTCTTT
15,.,TRBV4-2,.,TRBJ1-1,CASSQEGRMNTEAFF,TGTGCCAGCAGCCAAGAGGGACGGATGAACACTGAAGCTTTCTTT
13,.,TRBV7-8,.,TRBJ2-7,CAISFGGTYEQYF,TGTGCCATCAGCTTCGGGGGAACCTACGAGCAGTACTTC
13,many,TRBV24-1,.,TRBJ2-5,CATSDGGQETQYF,TGTGCCACCAGTGATGGGGGTCAAGAGACCCAGTACTTC
15,many,TRBV4-1,.,TRBJ2-1,CASSQAGAGYNEQFF,TGCGCCAGCAGCCAAGCAGGGGCTGGGTACAATGAGCAGTTCTTC
13,few,TRBV5-1,.,TRBJ1-5,CASSYDSSQPQHF,TGCGCCAGCAGCTATGACAGTTCTCAGCCCCAGCATTTT
15,.,TRBV7-6,.,TRBJ2-2,CASSLDHSGTGELFF,TGTGCCAGCAGCTTAGATCATAGCGGCACCGGGGAGCTGTTTTTT